This entry is about one TCR beta chain. This sample was included in a study of blood T cell repertoires in COVID-19. Across the whole study: Acute and convalescent COVID-19 specimens originated in the United States, Italy and Spain. T cells, B-cell-depleted T cells, or PBMCs provided the cDNA or gDNA that served as material.

Germline loops: CDR1 MNHEY, CDR2 SVGAGI. The length of the CDR3 is 15 residues. J was trimmed by 6 bases and V by 2 bases; bases with no gene match: 6. As handled by the study authors: Reference gene primer amplification gave nucleated cell count estimates. Assay: immunoSEQ multiplex PCR; the TCRdb copy retains only in-frame clones and omits some. V, J and clone size are those of that table, while D and trimming were read from the DNA. The sample holds 130,000 to 150,000 clones, less than 85% seen once. The specimen sequenced was peripheral blood. The chain carries TRBV6-5 and TRBJ1-5; 8 bases are a match to TRBD1. The origin of this receptor is a human donor in a cohort sampled during active COVID-19. Here the CDR3 reads CASSYGQGVGQPQHF. CDR3 DNA: TGTGCCAGCAGTTACGGACAGGGAGTGGGTCAGCCCCAGCATTTT.